These 19 T cell receptor beta chains originate from one sample sequenced in a study of T cells expressing NK-cell markers. TCRdb re-called the 5' RACE reads; one entry per CDR3 protein, DNA not given. The specimen's table records 550,000 to 600,000 distinct CDR3 sequences. Sequenced material: blood T cells: a sorted CD56 or NKG2C T cell subset, CD4+ or CD8+ T cells, or bulk PBMC T cells (not recorded which). These receptors all come from a man aged 18 to 29 in good health.

The genes are TRBV4-3 and TRBJ2-1; lacking DNA, the TRBD2 call made by TCRdb goes unchecked. The germline V gene has CDR1 LGHNA and CDR2 YSLEER. The CDR3 spans 16 residues. The CDR3 loop is CASSPQLAGVGNEQFF.

The chain employs TRBV12-5 and TRBJ2-3; the TCRdb D gene call, TRBD2, has no DNA to confirm it. The CDR3 totals 19 residues. The germline V gene has CDR1 LGHNT and CDR2 FRNRAP. The chain's CDR3 is CASGLPGTSGRASTDTQYF.

The J gene is TRBJ1-2, the V gene TRBV28; TCRdb lists TRBD1, though no DNA is available to test this call. Germline V CDR1 and CDR2: MDHEN, SYDVKM. The CDR3 spans 15 residues. The chain's CDR3 is CASSSFGRGEIGYTF.

This chain connects TRBV20-1 to TRBJ2-5. The CDR3 totals 15 residues. The germline CDR1 and CDR2 sequences are DFQATT and SNEGSKA (reference sequence). CDR3 amino acids: CSARDLLRNQETQYF.

This chain connects TRBV6-1 to TRBJ1-1; TCRdb names TRBD1, which stays unverified in the absence of DNA. The CDR3 totals 13 residues. Germline V CDR1 and CDR2: MNHNS, SASEGT. CDR3 region: CATSVSGSPEAFF.

The chain is built from TRBV28 and TRBJ1-2. Germline CDR1 and CDR2: MDHEN and SYDVKM. The CDR3 totals 14 residues. CDR3 region: CASRLPAGAYGYTF.

This CDR3 reads CASSQDEAVHEQFF. The chain has TRBV4-2 and TRBJ2-1; the TRBD2 assignment by TCRdb is unverifiable without DNA. The CDR3 consists of 14 residues. CDR1 LGHNA and CDR2 YNFKEQ come from the germline V gene.

This chain connects TRBV18 to TRBJ1-4. CDR3 length: 13 amino acids. The germline V gene encodes CDR1 KGHSH and CDR2 LQKENI. The CDR3 sequence: CASSGTNGEKLFF. The variable domain in full, completed from reference TRBV18 and TRBJ1-4, reads NAGVMQNPRHLVRRRGQEARLRCSPMKGHSHVYWYRQLPEEGLKFMVYLQKENIIDESGMPKERFSAEFPKEGPSILRIQQVVRGDSAAYFCASSGTNGEKLFFGSGTQLSVL.

The CDR3 sequence is CAWSVGLAGVTDTQYF. The rearrangement uses TRBV30 and TRBJ2-3; TCRdb returns TRBD2, unconfirmable since there is no DNA. CDR1 and CDR2 (germline): GTSNPN, SVGIG (reference sequence). The CDR3 is 16 residues long.

The V gene is TRBV3-1, the J gene TRBJ2-5; the TCRdb D gene call, TRBD2, has no DNA to confirm it. The CDR3 is 16 amino acids. The V gene's germline CDR1 is LGHDT and CDR2 YNNKEL (reference sequence). CDR3 loop: CASSQVETVGGETQYF.

This chain links TRBV19 with TRBJ2-6; TCRdb calls TRBD1, which cannot be checked without DNA. Germline V gene lookup returns CDR1 LNHDA and CDR2 SQIVND (reference sequence). The CDR3 covers 18 residues. CDR3 sequence: CASSIFGAVRSGANVLTF.

V is TRBV6-1 and J is TRBJ1-5; there is no DNA to check the TCRdb D call of TRBD1. This CDR3 region has 14 residues. Germline V lookup: CDR1 MNHNS, CDR2 SASEGT. The CDR3 is CASKRGWSNQPQHF.

The rearrangement links TRBV7-9 to TRBJ2-4; TCRdb's assignment of TRBD1 cannot be checked, as there is no DNA. This CDR3 has 16 residues. Germline-derived CDR1 and CDR2 are SEHNR and FQNEAQ (reference sequence). The chain's CDR3 is CASSPPGGLAKNIQYF.

This chain connects TRBV30 to TRBJ2-3; the TCRdb D gene call, TRBD2, has no DNA to confirm it. Germline V CDR1 and CDR2: GTSNPN, SVGIG (reference sequence). CDR3 length: 15 residues. CDR3: CAWSEGLLSTDTQYF.

The genes are TRBV2 and TRBJ2-1; the D call from TCRdb, TRBD2, cannot be confirmed without DNA. The V gene's germline CDR1 is SNHLY and CDR2 FYNNEI. CDR3 length: 15 amino acids. The CDR3 loop is CASSGDSGSLDEQFF.

V gene TRBV28 combines with J gene TRBJ2-1; TCRdb indicates TRBD1, and absent DNA this call remains unverified. Germline CDR1 and CDR2: MDHEN and SYDVKM. The CDR3 covers 14 residues. The CDR3: CASMPAGRGDEQFF.

The V gene is TRBV7-2, the J gene TRBJ2-7; the TCRdb D gene call, TRBD1, has no DNA to confirm it. This CDR3 comprises 12 residues. From germline, CDR1 is SGHTA and CDR2 FQGNSA. CDR3 sequence: CASSGFRGPQYF.

CDR3 residues: CASSPGVLNEQFF. The chain recombines TRBV7-2 with TRBJ2-1; TCRdb reports TRBD1, a call that lacks DNA to check it against. Germline CDR1 and CDR2: SGHTA and FQGNSA. The CDR3 runs to 13 residues.

The chain recombines TRBV11-2 with TRBJ2-7. Germline-derived CDR1 and CDR2 are SGHAT and FQNNGV. This CDR3 comprises 14 residues. The CDR3 sequence is CASSLTDRSYEQYF. Based on the CDR3 plus reference TRBV11-2 and TRBJ2-7, the full variable domain is EAGVAQSPRYKIIEKRQSVAFWCNPISGHATLYWYQQILGQGPKLLIQFQNNGVVDDSQLPKDRFSAERLKGVDSTLKIQPAKLEDSAVYLCASSLTDRSYEQYFGPGTRLTVT.